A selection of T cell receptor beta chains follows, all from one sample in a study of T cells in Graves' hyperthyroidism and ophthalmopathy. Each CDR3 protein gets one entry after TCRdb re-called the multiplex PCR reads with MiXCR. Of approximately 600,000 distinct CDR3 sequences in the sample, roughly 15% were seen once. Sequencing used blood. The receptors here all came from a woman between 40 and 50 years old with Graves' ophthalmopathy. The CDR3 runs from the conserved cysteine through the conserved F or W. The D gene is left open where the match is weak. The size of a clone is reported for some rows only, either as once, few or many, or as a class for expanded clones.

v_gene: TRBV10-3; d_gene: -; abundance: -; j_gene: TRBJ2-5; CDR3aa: CAISDGRFQETQYF; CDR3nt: TGTGCCATCAGTGACGGTCGTTTTCAAGAGACCCAGTACTTC
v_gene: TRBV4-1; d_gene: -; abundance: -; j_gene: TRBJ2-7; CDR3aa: CASSPTLTGPYEQYF; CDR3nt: TGCGCCAGCAGCCCGACGTTGACAGGCCCCTACGAGCAGTACTTC
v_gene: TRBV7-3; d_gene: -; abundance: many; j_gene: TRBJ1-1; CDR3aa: CASSAQPPGASNTEAFF; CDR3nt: TGTGCCAGCAGCGCACAACCCCCAGGGGCTTCGAACACTGAAGCTTTCTTT
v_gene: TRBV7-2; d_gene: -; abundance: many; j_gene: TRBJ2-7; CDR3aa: CASKQVGEQYF; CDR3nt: TGTGCCAGCAAGCAGGTTGGCGAGCAGTACTTC
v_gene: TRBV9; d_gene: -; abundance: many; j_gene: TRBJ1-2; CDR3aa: CASSDGLGYTF; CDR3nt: TGTGCCAGCAGCGACGGCCTCGGCTACACCTTC
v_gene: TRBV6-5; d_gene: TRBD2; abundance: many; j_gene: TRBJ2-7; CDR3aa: CASSYLPSSGSYEQYF; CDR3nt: TGTGCCAGCAGTTACCTCCCCTCTAGCGGTTCCTACGAGCAGTACTTC
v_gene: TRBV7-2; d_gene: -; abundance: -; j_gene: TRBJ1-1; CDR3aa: CASSPGTFEAFF; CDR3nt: TGTGCCAGCAGCCCCGGGACTTTCGAAGCTTTCTTT
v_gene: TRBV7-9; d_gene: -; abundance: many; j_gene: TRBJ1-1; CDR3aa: CASSLVGGRDTEAFF; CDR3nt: TGTGCCAGCAGCTTAGTGGGGGGTCGGGACACTGAAGCTTTCTTT
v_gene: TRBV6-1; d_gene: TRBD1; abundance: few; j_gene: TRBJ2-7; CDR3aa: CASSTSGTGDYEQYF; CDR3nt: TGTGCCAGCAGTACCTCCGGGACAGGGGACTACGAGCAGTACTTC
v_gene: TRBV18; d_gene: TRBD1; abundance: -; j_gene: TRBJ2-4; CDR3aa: CASSLPGQGKNIQYF; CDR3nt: TGTGCCAGCTCACTTCCGGGACAGGGAAAAAACATTCAGTACTTC